This record looks at one T cell receptor beta chain sequence and its context. As yet, its antigen is unknown. The data belong to a study of T cell responses to AZD1222 COVID-19 vaccine. Notes on the study in general: Donors were chiefly white British, with a greater number of females, and clonal diversity was perhaps underestimated. Spike-specific TCR breadth and depth grew following two AZD1222 doses. Only a handful of AZD1222 recipients, several in all, had baseline seropositivity.

Repertoires were generated with immunoSEQ multiplex PCR, while TCRdb's copy carries only in-frame clones and drops some. The sample holds under 200,000 clones, over 85% seen once. CDR3 size: 14 residues. The germline V gene encodes CDR1 SGHNT and CDR2 YYREEE (reference sequence). The V and J ends lost 4 bases and 6 bases, in that order; junction bases with no gene match: 5. Specimen: peripheral blood, collected 28 days after the second dose of the MenACWY control vaccine. The J gene is TRBJ1-2, the V gene TRBV5-4; TRBD1 agrees at 11 bases. The sequence was collected from an adult who received the MenACWY meningococcal vaccine as a control. The CDR3 DNA sequence: TGTGCCAGCAGCGCCGGACAGGGGGCAGATGGCTACACCTTC. Residues: CASSAGQGADGYTF.